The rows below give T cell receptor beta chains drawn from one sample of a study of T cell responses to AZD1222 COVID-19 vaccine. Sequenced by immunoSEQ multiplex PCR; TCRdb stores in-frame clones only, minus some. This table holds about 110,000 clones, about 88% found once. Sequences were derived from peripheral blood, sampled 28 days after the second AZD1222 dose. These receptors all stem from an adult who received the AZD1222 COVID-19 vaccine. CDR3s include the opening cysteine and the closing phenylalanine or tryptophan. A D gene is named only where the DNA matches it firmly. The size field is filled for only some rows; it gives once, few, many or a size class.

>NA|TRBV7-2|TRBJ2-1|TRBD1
TGTGCCAGCAGCGTTGGACAGGGGAACAATGAGCAGTTCTTC
CASSVGQGNNEQFF
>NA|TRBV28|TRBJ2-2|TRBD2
TGTGCCAGCAGTTTAGGTACTAGCGGAAACACCGGGGAGCTGTTTTTT
CASSLGTSGNTGELFF
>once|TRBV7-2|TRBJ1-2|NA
TGTGCCAGCAGCCAACCGCGGGGGCTGGGCTATGGCTACACCTTC
CASSQPRGLGYGYTF
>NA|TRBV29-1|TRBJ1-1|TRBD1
TGCAGCGTGAATTGGGGACAGGGGATGAACACTGAAGCTTTCTTT
CSVNWGQGMNTEAFF
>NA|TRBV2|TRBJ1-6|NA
TGTGCCAGCATCTCGGACAGCAACTATAATTCACCCCTCCACTTT
CASISDSNYNSPLHF
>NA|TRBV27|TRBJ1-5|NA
TGTGCCAGCAGTCCCAGGGTCTCGAGCAATCAGCCCCAGCATTTT
CASSPRVSSNQPQHF
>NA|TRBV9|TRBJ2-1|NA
TGTGCCAGCAGCGCCATCAGGGCGATCTCCTACAATGAGCAGTTCTTC
CASSAIRAISYNEQFF
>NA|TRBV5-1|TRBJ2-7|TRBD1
TGCGCCAGCAGCTATGGCACAGGGGTACGCTCCTACGAGCAGTACTTC
CASSYGTGVRSYEQYF
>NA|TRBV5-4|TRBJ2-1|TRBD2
TGTGCCAGCAGCGGGGGACTAGCGGGCCCTGTTTCCTACAATGAGCAGTTCTTC
CASSGGLAGPVSYNEQFF
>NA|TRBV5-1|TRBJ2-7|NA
TGCGCCAGCAGCTTGGACTTAGACAGTCACTACGAGAAGCAGTACTTC
CASSLDLDSHYEKQYF
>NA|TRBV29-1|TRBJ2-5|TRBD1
TGCAGCGTTGATTACGTCGGGACAGGGCAAGAGACCCAGTACTTC
CSVDYVGTGQETQYF
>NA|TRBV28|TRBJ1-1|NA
TGTGCCAGCAGTTTGTGGGGGGACACTGAAGCTTTCTTT
CASSLWGDTEAFF
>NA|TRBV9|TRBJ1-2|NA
TGTGCCAGCAGCGTAGGTGACAGGCCGCCCGCTAACTATGGCTACACCTTC
CASSVGDRPPANYGYTF
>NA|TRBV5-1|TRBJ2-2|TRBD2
TGCGCCAGCAGCTTAACTAGCGGGTTAAACACCGGGGAGCTGTTTTTT
CASSLTSGLNTGELFF
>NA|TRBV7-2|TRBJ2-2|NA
TGTGCCAGCAGCTTAGCTTATCGGACTTCCAGGGGGCTGTTTTTT
CASSLAYRTSRGLFF